Presented here are 30 T cell receptor beta chains from one specimen sequenced in a study of T cells in Graves' hyperthyroidism and ophthalmopathy. What was amplified from RNA transcripts were TCR beta CDR3 regions. A first-round RT-PCR of the TCR CDR3 used the HTBI primer set. TCRdb re-called the multiplex PCR reads through MiXCR, storing one row per CDR3 protein. The sample has 650,000 to 850,000 distinct CDR3 sequences, about 17% seen once. Specimen: blood. The receptors stem from a woman aged 50 to 65 with Graves' hyperthyroidism that later progressed to Graves' ophthalmopathy.

The sample holds many counts of this clonotype. The chain joins TRBV12-3 or TRBV12-4 to TRBJ2-5, with D perhaps matching TRBD1 or TRBD2 (5 bases each). This CDR3 spans 14 amino acids. V lost 8 bases, J lost 1 base, and 14 bases lay in between. The CDR3 DNA sequence: TGTGCCAGCGGAGACCGGGACCGCCAAGAGACCCAGTACTTC. Translated, it gives CASGDRDRQETQYF.

The J gene is TRBJ1-2, the V gene TRBV5-5; TRBD1 agrees at 7 bases. Germline lookup yields CDR1 SGHKS and CDR2 YYEKEE (reference sequence). J gave up 8 bases and V 4 bases, and 8 bases lay outside the gene matches. CDR3 length equals 13 residues. The CDR3 here is CASSLQQGRGYTF. The CDR3 bases are TGTGCCAGCAGCCTACAACAGGGGCGCGGCTACACCTTC.

The chain employs TRBV6-2 or TRBV6-3 and TRBJ2-4; D call uncertain. Germline CDR1 is MNHEY and CDR2 is SVGEGT. The V end was cut by 0 bases, the J end by 7 bases, with 25 bases between. The CDR3 is 19 amino acids. CDR3 sequence reads: CASSYSPRGSFTQWNIQYF. The CDR3 DNA is TGTGCCAGCAGTTACTCGCCCCGAGGTAGTTTCACTCAGTGGAACATTCAGTACTTC.

This sequence joins TRBV3-1 and TRBJ1-3; D remains unclear. The CDR3 consists of 17 residues. The V end was cut by 2 bases, the J end by 4 bases, with 18 bases between. CDR1 is LGHDT, CDR2 YNNKEL, per germline (reference sequence). CDR3 coding DNA: TGTGCCAGCAGCCAACTCGGCTTGAGTCTACGAGGAAACACCATATATTTT. It yields the protein CASSQLGLSLRGNTIYF.

This clonotype was recorded at least ten times. The chain couples TRBV7-3 to TRBJ1-4, with TRBD1 matching over 7 bases. V trimming: 7 bases; J trimming: 12 bases; junction bases outside the gene matches: 17. The germline CDR1 and CDR2 sequences are SGHTA and FQGTGA. There are 15 residues in the CDR3. CDR3 nucleotide sequence: TGTGCCAGCACACAGGGGCGTCTACGTGTTGGGGAACTGTTTTTT. This translates into CASTQGRLRVGELFF. The entire variable domain, with the rest obtained from reference TRBV7-3 and TRBJ1-4, is as follows: GAGVSQTPSNKVTEKGKYVELRCDPISGHTALYWYRQSLGQGPEFLIYFQGTGAADDSGLPNDRFFAVRPEGSVSTLKIQRTERGDSAVYLCASTQGRLRVGELFFGSGTQLSVL.

This chain links TRBV6-1 with TRBJ1-3, with TRBD1 matching over 9 bases. Per the germline V gene, CDR1 is MNHNS and CDR2 is SASEGT. With 5 bases clipped from V and 3 bases from J, the junction kept 8 bases outside the gene matches. The CDR3 is made up of 16 amino acids. The CDR3 loop is CASSTGQGWFGNTIYF. The CDR3 DNA reads as TGTGCCAGCAGTACGGGACAGGGCTGGTTTGGAAACACCATATATTTT.

Comments on this clonotype: A much larger clone is a single base away; this may be a read error. The chain links TRBV11-2 to TRBJ2-7; D is unresolved. Trimming stripped 8 bases from V and 4 bases from J, with 15 bases between. The length of the CDR3 is 13 residues. The V gene's germline CDR1 is SGHAT and CDR2 FQNNGV. CDR3 protein: CASGPLTVYEQYF. The CDR3 region has the DNA TGTGCCAGCGGCCCCTTGACCGTGTACGAGCAGTACTTC.

The genes are TRBV7-9 and TRBJ2-5; D is perhaps TRBD2 (6 bases). This CDR3 has 15 amino acids. V was pared by 4 bases and J by 9 bases, with 21 bases between. The germline V gene has CDR1 SEHNR and CDR2 FQNEAQ (reference sequence). The CDR3 coding sequence is TGTGCCAGCAGCTCCCGAGGAGGGCCGGTCCCGGCCCAGTACTTC. This translates into CASSSRGGPVPAQYF.

In this sample, this clonotype turned up a few times. The rearrangement uses TRBV20-1 and TRBJ1-2; 9 positions match TRBD1. The CDR3 contains 13 residues. In germline, CDR1 is DFQATT, CDR2 SNEGSKA (reference sequence). The CDR3 nucleotides read TGCAGCGCCGGACAGGGGTATAACTATGGCTACACCTTC. Protein: CSAGQGYNYGYTF.

This clonotype has ten or more counts. The gene calls are TRBV11-2 and TRBJ2-5, with 8 bases identical to TRBD2. Germline V gene data show CDR1 as SGHAT and CDR2 as FQNNGV. There are 16 residues in the CDR3. V gave up 4 bases and J gave up 1 base; unmatched junction bases: 8. DNA of the CDR3: TGTGCCAGCAGCTCGTACTTAGCGGGGACCCAAGAGACCCAGTACTTC. This translates into CASSSYLAGTQETQYF.

The V and J genes are TRBV12-3 or TRBV12-4 and TRBJ2-5; 8 bases fit TRBD1. This CDR3 has 15 amino acids. V lost 7 bases and J lost 4; bases outside the gene matches: 11. The CDR3 loop reads CASTSRQGARETQYF. In nucleotides, the CDR3 is TGTGCCAGCACCTCAAGGCAGGGGGCGCGAGAGACCCAGTACTTC.

This clonotype was recorded at least ten times. The chain has TRBV7-9 and TRBJ2-5; D is ambiguous. Trimming shortened V by 6 bases and J by 1 base, and 15 bases separated the two germline ends. Germline V gene lookup returns CDR1 SEHNR and CDR2 FQNEAQ (reference sequence). CDR3 length: 15 amino acids. The CDR3 nucleotides read TGTGCCAGCAGAAGAATGACGGGTGGCCAAGAGACCCAGTACTTC. This encodes CASRRMTGGQETQYF.

This chain links TRBV20-1 with TRBJ2-2, with 10 positions matching TRBD2. Per the germline V gene, CDR1 is DFQATT and CDR2 is SNEGSKA (reference sequence). Unmatched junction bases numbered 8, after V lost 0 bases and J lost 7 bases. The CDR3 consists of 16 residues. The CDR3 DNA follows: TGCAGTGCTAGAGATCCAGCGGGGGGGCCAGACGGGGAGCTGTTTTTT. Protein sequence: CSARDPAGGPDGELFF.

This clonotype was seen more than once but under ten times. V is TRBV5-1 and J is TRBJ1-2; D call uncertain. This CDR3 is built from 13 residues. Germline V gene sequence: CDR1 SGHRS, CDR2 YFSETQ. V lost 0 bases and J 5 bases, leaving 8 bases between the germline ends. The CDR3 spells CASSLGVGYGYTF. CDR3 in DNA: TGCGCCAGCAGCTTGGGGGTAGGGTATGGCTACACCTTC.

This clonotype was detected many times. The chain carries TRBV11-2 and TRBJ1-1; D gene unclear. CDR1 SGHAT and CDR2 FQNNGV come from the germline V gene. V was shortened by 0 bases and J by 4 bases, with 12 bases between the two germline ends. This CDR3 is 15 amino acids long. CDR3 in DNA: TGTGCCAGCAGCTTAGAGGGCAGCGCTGCCACTGAAGCTTTCTTT. This encodes CASSLEGSAATEAFF.

Only a few counts were recorded for this clonotype. J is TRBJ2-7 and V is TRBV28; TRBD1 agrees at 10 bases. The junction had 11 bases not matched to a gene; V was cut back by 5 bases and J by 7 bases. Germline CDR1 MDHEN, CDR2 SYDVKM. This CDR3 has 15 amino acids. CDR3 sequence: CASSEPGQGIGEQYF. The CDR3 DNA reads TGTGCCAGCAGTGAGCCGGGACAGGGGATCGGAGAGCAGTACTTC. The whole variable domain, filled in from reference TRBV28 and TRBJ2-7, reads DVKVTQSSRYLVKRTGEKVFLECVQDMDHENMFWYRQDPGLGLRLIYFSYDVKMKEKGDIPEGYSVSREKKERFSLILESASTNQTSMYLCASSEPGQGIGEQYFGPGTRLTVT.

The chain has TRBV12-3 or TRBV12-4 and TRBJ1-3, with D maybe TRBD1 (5 bases). There are 15 residues in the CDR3. The ends were cut back, 1 base at V and 6 bases at J, with 13 bases in the middle. This chain's CDR3 is CASSLGGWRENTIYF. The CDR3 DNA is TGTGCCAGCAGTTTAGGGGGCTGGAGGGAAAACACCATATATTTT.

This clonotype was observed many times. V and J are TRBV18 and TRBJ1-2, with D hard to call. Trimming left V 1 base short and J 4 bases short, with 16 bases between. Per the germline V gene, CDR1 is KGHSH and CDR2 is LQKENI. The CDR3 extends over 16 amino acids. CDR3 region: CASSPLRQDPIYGYTF. CDR3 sequence (DNA): TGTGCCAGCTCACCACTGAGGCAGGACCCCATCTATGGCTACACCTTC.

The chain joins TRBV12-5 to TRBJ1-2; possible D gene TRBD1, 6 bases. The V gene lost 10 bases and the J gene lost 5 bases, with 14 bases spanning the gap. The CDR3 has 12 residues. Germline V gives CDR1 LGHNT, CDR2 FRNRAP. DNA of the CDR3: TGTGCTATCCTACAGGGAACGTATGGCTACACCTTC. It translates to CAILQGTYGYTF.

V is TRBV3-1 and J is TRBJ2-1; 11 bases fit TRBD2. CDR3 length equals 17 residues. V lost 4 bases, J lost 8 bases, and 13 bases stayed unmatched. The germline V gene encodes CDR1 LGHDT and CDR2 YNNKEL (reference sequence). The CDR3 nucleotides are TGTGCCAGCAGCCGGGGCGTACTAGCGGGGGCGGGATATGAGCAGTTCTTC. Translated, it gives CASSRGVLAGAGYEQFF.

This sequence joins TRBV11-1 and TRBJ2-1; the match to TRBD1 covers 8 bases. J gave up 7 bases and V 4 bases, and 6 bases lay outside the gene matches. CDR1 SGHAT and CDR2 FQDESV come from the germline V gene (reference sequence). CDR3 length equals 14 residues. CDR3 sequence reads: CASSSRQGWNEQFF. CDR3 nucleotide sequence: TGTGCCAGCAGCTCTCGACAGGGGTGGAATGAGCAGTTCTTC.

This clonotype was counted at least ten times. The chain combines TRBV20-1 with TRBJ2-3, with unresolved D. Trimming took off 3 bases at V and 3 bases at J, with 4 bases between the two ends. Germline loops: CDR1 DFQATT, CDR2 SNEGSKA (reference sequence). The CDR3 is 11 residues long. CDR3 sequence (DNA): TGCAGTGCTAGGGTTACAGATACGCAGTATTTT. It specifies CSARVTDTQYF.

In this sample, this clonotype turned up many times. The V call is TRBV12-3 or TRBV12-4, the J call TRBJ1-2; D remains ambiguous. This CDR3 is built from 13 residues. Trimming stripped 4 bases from V and 2 bases from J, with 8 bases between. CDR3 sequence reads: CASSYQANYGYTF. The CDR3 region has the DNA TGTGCCAGCAGTTATCAGGCAAACTATGGCTACACCTTC.

Points on this clonotype: This may arise from a read error, as a much more abundant clone is one base away. This likely comes from a read error, as the CDR3 has no conserved phenylalanine or tryptophan at its end. The chain employs TRBV30 and TRBJ2-4, with D unresolved. Trimming took 4 bases from V and 5 from J, leaving 12 bases between them. Germline CDR1 is GTSNPN and CDR2 is SVGIG (reference sequence). This CDR3 contains 13 residues. This CDR3 reads CAWIADTQNIQYL. The CDR3 DNA is TGTGCCTGGATCGCAGATACCCAAAACATTCAGTACCTC.

The chain couples TRBV9 to TRBJ2-1; 9 bases align to TRBD2. The CDR3 is 15 residues long. The ends lost 0 bases at V and 9 bases at J; junction bases unmatched: 7. Germline loops: CDR1 SGDLS, CDR2 YYNGEE. CDR3 in DNA: TGTGCCAGCAGCGTAGAGGCGGGGGGGCCGCTTGAGCAGTTCTTC. The encoded protein is CASSVEAGGPLEQFF. The complete variable domain, with remaining parts taken from reference TRBV9 and TRBJ2-1, reads DSGVTQTPKHLITATGQRVTLRCSPRSGDLSVYWYQQSLDQGLQFLIQYYNGEERAKGNILERFSAQQFPDLHSELNLSSLELGDSALYFCASSVEAGGPLEQFFGPGTRLTVL.

This clonotype turned up a few times. The chain carries TRBV5-8 and TRBJ2-3; D unresolved. Trimming cost V 0 bases and J 2 bases, with 13 bases left between them. CDR1 and CDR2 from the germline V gene are SGHTS and YDEGEE. The CDR3 is made up of 16 amino acids. In nucleotides, the CDR3 is TGTGCCAGCAGCTTGGTTCCGCTCTCCTCCACAGATACGCAGTATTTT. Its protein is CASSLVPLSSTDTQYF.

This clonotype appeared a few times. This rearrangement joins TRBV20-1 to TRBJ2-3; D may correspond to TRBD1 or TRBD2 (5 bases each). The V end lost 6 bases, the J end lost 1 base, and 14 bases lay between the germline ends. CDR3 length: 14 amino acids. Looked up from germline, CDR1 is DFQATT and CDR2 is SNEGSKA (reference sequence). The CDR3 here is CSAAPGQGTDTQYF. CDR3 nucleotides: TGCAGTGCGGCGCCGGGGCAGGGCACAGATACGCAGTATTTT.

This clonotype was counted at least ten times. The V call is TRBV3-1, the J call TRBJ1-1; maybe TRBD1 (6 bases). Germline CDR1 LGHDT, CDR2 YNNKEL (reference sequence). V gave up 8 bases and J gave up 4 bases, with 17 bases separating them. CDR3 length: 14 residues. This chain's CDR3 is CASGAGGLGTEAFF. In nucleotides, the CDR3 is TGTGCCAGCGGGGCCGGGGGGCTGGGCACTGAAGCTTTCTTT.

The gene calls are TRBV29-1 and TRBJ1-1; D is unresolved. The CDR3 length is 14 residues. Trimming took 0 bases from V and 5 from J, leaving 13 bases between them. The germline V gene has CDR1 SQVTM and CDR2 ANQGSEA. In DNA, the CDR3 is TGCAGCGTTGAAGAGGCTAACCGGGGAACTGAAGCTTTCTTT. Its protein product is CSVEEANRGTEAFF. The complete variable domain, with remaining parts taken from reference TRBV29-1 and TRBJ1-1, reads SAVISQKPSRDICQRGTSLTIQCQVDSQVTMMFWYRQQPGQSLTLIATANQGSEATYESGFVIDKFPISRPNLTFSTLTVSNMSPEDSSIYLCSVEEANRGTEAFFGQGTRLTVV.

The CDR3 DNA is TGTGCCAGCAGCTTAGCCACAGGGGGCTCTATTGGCTACACCTTC. Amino acids: CASSLATGGSIGYTF. The chain carries TRBV7-9 and TRBJ1-2, with 9 positions matching TRBD1. This CDR3 is 15 amino acids long. The germline V gene has CDR1 SEHNR and CDR2 FQNEAQ (reference sequence). V lost 0 bases, J lost 7 bases, and 6 bases stayed unmatched.